A selection of T cell receptor beta chains follows, all from one sample in a study of OX40 agonist ivuxolimab in advanced cancers. Sequencing used immunoSEQ multiplex PCR; TCRdb keeps in-frame clones, though not all of them. The data contain about 100,000 clones, about 90% of them singletons. Sample: CD4+ or CD8+ T cells sorted from blood, taken in a trial of the OX40 agonist ivuxolimab. The receptor source for this set is an adult with an advanced solid tumor such as melanoma, head and neck, liver or kidney cancer. Each CDR3 is given without its conserved first and last residue.

v_gene	j_gene	CDR3aa
TRBV11-3	TRBJ1-1	ASSLGGQTDEAF
TRBV30	TRBJ2-3	AWSHGLAGGPHTQY
TRBV30	TRBJ1-5	AWSRQPNQPQH
TRBV7-2	TRBJ2-5	ASSLGTTGGRETQY
TRBV7-2	TRBJ2-2	ASSLMLGGGELF
TRBV5-1	TRBJ2-1	ASSLLQSSSYNEQF
TRBV4-2	TRBJ2-3	ASSQDQAAGPAQVTQY
TRBV27	TRBJ2-7	ASSSGAGGPYEQY
TRBV5-1	TRBJ2-1	ASSLGQGAREQF
TRBV4-3	TRBJ1-5	ASSQDWGNRPQH
TRBV5-5	TRBJ1-2	ASSLGEGNYGYT
TRBV7-9	TRBJ1-1	ASSLIGATPF
TRBV9	TRBJ2-2	ASSSPASGGNTGELF
TRBV28	TRBJ1-1	ASSFGGGRNTEAF
TRBV21-1	TRBJ2-5	ASWGTSASQKETQY
TRBV11-2	TRBJ1-4	ASAEGLGEKLF
TRBV6-5	TRBJ2-7	ASSPTGVMHEQY
TRBV30	.	AWSVTGMTYEQY
TRBV6-1	TRBJ1-2	ASRREGQGVYGYT
TRBV5-1	TRBJ2-5	ASSGSGTLDETQY